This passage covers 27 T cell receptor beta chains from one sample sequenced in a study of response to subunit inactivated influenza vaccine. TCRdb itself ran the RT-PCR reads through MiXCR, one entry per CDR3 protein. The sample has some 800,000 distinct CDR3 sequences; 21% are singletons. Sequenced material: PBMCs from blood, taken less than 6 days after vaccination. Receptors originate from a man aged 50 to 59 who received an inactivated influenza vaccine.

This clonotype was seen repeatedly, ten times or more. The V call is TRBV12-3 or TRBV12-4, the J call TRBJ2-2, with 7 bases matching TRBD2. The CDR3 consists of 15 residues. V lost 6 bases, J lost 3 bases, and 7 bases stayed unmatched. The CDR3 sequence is CASSPRTRHTGELFF. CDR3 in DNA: TGTGCCAGCAGCCCCCGGACTAGACACACCGGGGAGCTGTTTTTT.

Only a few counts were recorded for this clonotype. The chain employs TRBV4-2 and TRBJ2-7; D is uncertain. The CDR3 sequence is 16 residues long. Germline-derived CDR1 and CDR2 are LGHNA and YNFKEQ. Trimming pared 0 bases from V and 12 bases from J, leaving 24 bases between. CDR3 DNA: TGTGCCAGCAGCCAAGATGCGAATGAGGTCATTCCACCGGGGTACTTC. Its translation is CASSQDANEVIPPGYF.

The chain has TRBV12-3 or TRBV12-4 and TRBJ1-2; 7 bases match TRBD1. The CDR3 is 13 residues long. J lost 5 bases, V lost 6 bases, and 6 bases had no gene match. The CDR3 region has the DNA TGTGCCAGCAGCACTCGACAGGGATATGGCTACACCTTC. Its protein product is CASSTRQGYGYTF.

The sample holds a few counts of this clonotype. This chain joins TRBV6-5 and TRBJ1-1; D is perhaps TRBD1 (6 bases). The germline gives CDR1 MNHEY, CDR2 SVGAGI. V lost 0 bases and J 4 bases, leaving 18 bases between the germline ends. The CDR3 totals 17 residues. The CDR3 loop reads CASSYSSGATGSTEAFF. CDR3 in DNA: TGTGCCAGCAGTTACTCGTCTGGGGCCACAGGGAGCACTGAAGCTTTCTTT.

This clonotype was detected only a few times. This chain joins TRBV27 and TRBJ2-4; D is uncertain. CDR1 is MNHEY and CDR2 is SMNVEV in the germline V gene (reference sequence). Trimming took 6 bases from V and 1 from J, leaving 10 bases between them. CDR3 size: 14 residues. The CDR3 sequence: CASSPFGAKNIQYF. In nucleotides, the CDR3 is TGTGCCAGCAGCCCCTTCGGCGCCAAAAACATTCAGTACTTC.

The CDR3 sequence is CASTHLTGPSYNEQFF. In DNA form, the CDR3 reads TGTGCCAGCACCCATCTGACAGGACCTAGTTACAATGAGCAGTTCTTC. The chain uses TRBV7-8 and TRBJ2-1; maybe TRBD1 (6 bases). The V end lost 7 bases, the J end lost 4 bases, and 20 bases lay between the germline ends. The CDR3 totals 16 residues. Germline loops: CDR1 SGHVS, CDR2 FQNEAQ.

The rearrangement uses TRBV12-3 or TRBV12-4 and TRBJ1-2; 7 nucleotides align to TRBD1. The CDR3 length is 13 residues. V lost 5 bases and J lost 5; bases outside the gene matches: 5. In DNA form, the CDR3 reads TGTGCCAGCAGTGACAGGGCATTTTATGGCTACACCTTC. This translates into CASSDRAFYGYTF.

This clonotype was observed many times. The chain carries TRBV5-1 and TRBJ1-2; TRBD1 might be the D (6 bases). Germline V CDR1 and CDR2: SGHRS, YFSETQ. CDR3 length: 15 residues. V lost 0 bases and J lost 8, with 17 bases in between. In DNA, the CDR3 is TGCGCCAGCAGCTTGGATCCGGGGGCCACTCCCGGCTACACCTTC. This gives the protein CASSLDPGATPGYTF.

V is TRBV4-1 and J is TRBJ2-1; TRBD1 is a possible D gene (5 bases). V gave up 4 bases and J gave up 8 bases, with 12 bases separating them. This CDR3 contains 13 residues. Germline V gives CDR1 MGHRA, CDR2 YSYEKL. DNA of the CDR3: TGCGCCAGCAGCCCTCAGGGCACGCATGAGCAGTTCTTC. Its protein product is CASSPQGTHEQFF.

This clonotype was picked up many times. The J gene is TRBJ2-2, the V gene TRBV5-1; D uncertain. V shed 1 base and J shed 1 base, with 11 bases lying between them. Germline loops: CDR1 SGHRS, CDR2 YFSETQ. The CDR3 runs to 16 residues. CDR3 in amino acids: CASSLSPQRNTGELFF. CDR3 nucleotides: TGCGCCAGCAGCTTGTCCCCCCAGAGGAACACCGGGGAGCTGTTTTTT.

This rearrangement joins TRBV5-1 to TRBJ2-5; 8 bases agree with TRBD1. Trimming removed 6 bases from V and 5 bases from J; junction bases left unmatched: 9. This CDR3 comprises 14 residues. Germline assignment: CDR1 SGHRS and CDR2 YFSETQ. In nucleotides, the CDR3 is TGCGCCAGCACCCCCCCAGGGGGCAGGGAGACCCAGTACTTC. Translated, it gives CASTPPGGRETQYF.

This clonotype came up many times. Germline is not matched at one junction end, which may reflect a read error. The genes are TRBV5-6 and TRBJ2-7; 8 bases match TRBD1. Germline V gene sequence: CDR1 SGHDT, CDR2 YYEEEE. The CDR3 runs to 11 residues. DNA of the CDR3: TGTGCCAGCAGCTCTCCGGGACAGGAGAACTTC. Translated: CASSSPGQENF.

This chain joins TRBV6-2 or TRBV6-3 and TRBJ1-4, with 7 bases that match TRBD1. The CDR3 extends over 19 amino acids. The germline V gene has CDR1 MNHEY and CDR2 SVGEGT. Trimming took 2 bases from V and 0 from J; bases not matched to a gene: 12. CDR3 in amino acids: CASSYTFPIGTATNEKLFF. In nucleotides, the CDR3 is TGTGCCAGCAGTTACACATTTCCGATCGGGACAGCAACTAATGAAAAACTGTTTTTT.

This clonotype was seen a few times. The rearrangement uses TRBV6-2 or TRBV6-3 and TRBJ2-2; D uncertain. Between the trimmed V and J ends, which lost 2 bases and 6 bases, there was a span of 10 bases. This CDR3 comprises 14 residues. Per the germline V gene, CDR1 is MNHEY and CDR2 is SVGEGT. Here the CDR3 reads CASSYAAFPGELFF. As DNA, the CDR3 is TGTGCCAGCAGTTACGCTGCATTTCCCGGGGAGCTGTTTTTT.

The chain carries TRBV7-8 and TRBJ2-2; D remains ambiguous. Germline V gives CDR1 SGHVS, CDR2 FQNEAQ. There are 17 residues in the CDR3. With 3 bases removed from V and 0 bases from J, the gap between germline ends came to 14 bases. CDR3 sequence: CASSLDGVNANTGELFF. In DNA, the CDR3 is TGTGCCAGCAGCTTGGACGGAGTGAACGCGAACACCGGGGAGCTGTTTTTT.

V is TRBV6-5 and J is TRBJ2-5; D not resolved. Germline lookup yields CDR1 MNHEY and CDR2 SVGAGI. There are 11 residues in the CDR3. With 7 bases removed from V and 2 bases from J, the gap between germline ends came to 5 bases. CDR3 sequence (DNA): TGTGCCAGCACCGGTCAAGAGACCCAGTACTTC. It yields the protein CASTGQETQYF.

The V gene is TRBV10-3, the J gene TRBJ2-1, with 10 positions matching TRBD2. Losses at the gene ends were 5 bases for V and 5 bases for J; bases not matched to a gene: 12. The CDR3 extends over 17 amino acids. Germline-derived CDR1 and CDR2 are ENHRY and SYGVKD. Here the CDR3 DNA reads TGTGCCATCAGTAAAACTCTAGCGGGAGACCGCCACAATGAGCAGTTCTTC. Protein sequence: CAISKTLAGDRHNEQFF.

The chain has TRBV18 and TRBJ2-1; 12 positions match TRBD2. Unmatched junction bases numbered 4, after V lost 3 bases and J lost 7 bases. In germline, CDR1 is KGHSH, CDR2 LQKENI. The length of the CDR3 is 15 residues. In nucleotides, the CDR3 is TGTGCCAGCTCACCCGGACTAGCGGGAAAGAATGAGCAGTTCTTC. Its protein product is CASSPGLAGKNEQFF.

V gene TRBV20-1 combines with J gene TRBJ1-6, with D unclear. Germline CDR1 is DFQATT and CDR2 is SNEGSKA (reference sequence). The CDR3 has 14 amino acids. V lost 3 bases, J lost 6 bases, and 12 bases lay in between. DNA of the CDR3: TGCAGTGCTAGTTCCGGGCCTCGTAATTCACCCCTCCACTTT. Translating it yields CSASSGPRNSPLHF.

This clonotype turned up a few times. The CDR3 nucleotides read TGTGCCAGCAGCCCCGGGGAACTCACAGATACGCAGTATTTT. Protein: CASSPGELTDTQYF. V gene TRBV7-9 combines with J gene TRBJ2-3; D might be TRBD2 (5 bases). Germline values: CDR1 SEHNR, CDR2 FQNEAQ (reference sequence). The V end was cut by 5 bases, the J end by 2 bases, with 11 bases between. CDR3 size: 14 residues.

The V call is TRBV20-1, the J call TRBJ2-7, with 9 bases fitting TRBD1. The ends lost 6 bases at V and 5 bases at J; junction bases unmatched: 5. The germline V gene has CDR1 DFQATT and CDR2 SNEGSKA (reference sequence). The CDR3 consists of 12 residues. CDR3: CSARTGANEQYF. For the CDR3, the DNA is TGCAGTGCCAGGACAGGGGCCAACGAGCAGTACTTC.

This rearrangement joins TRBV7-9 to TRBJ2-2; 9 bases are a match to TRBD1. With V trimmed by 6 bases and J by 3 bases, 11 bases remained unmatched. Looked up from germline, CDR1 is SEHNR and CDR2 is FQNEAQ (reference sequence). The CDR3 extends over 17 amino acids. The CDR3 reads CASSIFPRDRDTGELFF. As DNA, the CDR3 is TGTGCCAGCAGTATCTTCCCCCGGGACAGGGACACCGGGGAGCTGTTTTTT.

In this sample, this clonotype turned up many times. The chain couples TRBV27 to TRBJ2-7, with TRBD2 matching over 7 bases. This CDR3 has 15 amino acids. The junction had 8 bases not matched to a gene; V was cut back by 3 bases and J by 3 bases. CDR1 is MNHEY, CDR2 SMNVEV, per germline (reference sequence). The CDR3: CASSFRASGFYEQYF. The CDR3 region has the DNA TGTGCCAGCAGTTTTAGGGCTAGCGGTTTCTACGAGCAGTACTTC.

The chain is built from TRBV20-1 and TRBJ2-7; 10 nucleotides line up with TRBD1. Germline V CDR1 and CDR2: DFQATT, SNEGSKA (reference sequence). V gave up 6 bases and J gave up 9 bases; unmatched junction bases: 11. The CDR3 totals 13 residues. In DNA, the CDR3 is TGCAGTGCACCGGGGACAGGGGTTTCCGGGCAGTACTTC. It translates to CSAPGTGVSGQYF.

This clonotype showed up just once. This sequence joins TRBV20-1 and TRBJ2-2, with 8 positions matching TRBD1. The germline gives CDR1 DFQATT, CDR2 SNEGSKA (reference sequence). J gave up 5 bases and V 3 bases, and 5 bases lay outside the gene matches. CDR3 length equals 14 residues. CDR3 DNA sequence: TGCAGTGCTAGGACAGGGGCGATAACCGGGGAGCTGTTTTTT. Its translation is CSARTGAITGELFF.

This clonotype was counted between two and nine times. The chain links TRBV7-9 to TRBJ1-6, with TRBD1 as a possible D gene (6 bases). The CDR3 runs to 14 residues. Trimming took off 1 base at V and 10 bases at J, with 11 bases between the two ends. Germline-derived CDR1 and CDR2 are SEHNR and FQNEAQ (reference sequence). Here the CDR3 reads CASSLGTGRSPLHF. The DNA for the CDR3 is TGTGCCAGCAGCTTAGGTACAGGGAGGTCACCCCTCCACTTT.

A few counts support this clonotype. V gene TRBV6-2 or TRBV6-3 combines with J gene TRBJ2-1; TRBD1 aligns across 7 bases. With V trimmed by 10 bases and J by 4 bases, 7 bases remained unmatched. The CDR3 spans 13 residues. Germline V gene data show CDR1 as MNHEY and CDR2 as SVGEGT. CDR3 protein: CATGTALYNEQFF. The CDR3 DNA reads TGTGCCACGGGGACAGCTCTTTACAATGAGCAGTTCTTC.